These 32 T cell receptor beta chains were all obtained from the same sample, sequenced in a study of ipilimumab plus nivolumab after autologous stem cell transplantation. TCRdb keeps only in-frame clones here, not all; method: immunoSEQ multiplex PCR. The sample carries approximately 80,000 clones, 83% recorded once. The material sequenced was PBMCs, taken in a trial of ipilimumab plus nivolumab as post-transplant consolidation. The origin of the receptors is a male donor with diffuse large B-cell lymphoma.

The chain's CDR3 is CASRPRRGGSPLHF. Here the CDR3 DNA reads TGTGCCAGCAGGCCCCGCAGGGGGGGTTCACCCCTCCACTTT. The genes are TRBV5-6 and TRBJ1-6; 7 nucleotides match TRBD1. Per the germline V gene, CDR1 is SGHDT and CDR2 is YYEEEE. CDR3 length: 14 amino acids. Germline trimming cut 5 bases from V and 9 bases from J; bases unmatched to any gene: 8.

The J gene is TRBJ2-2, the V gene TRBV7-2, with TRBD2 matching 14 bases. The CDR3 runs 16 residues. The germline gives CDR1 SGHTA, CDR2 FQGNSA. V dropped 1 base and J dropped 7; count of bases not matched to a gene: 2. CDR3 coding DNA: TGTGCCAGCAGCTTAGGACTAGCGGGGGGGCACGGGGAGCTGTTTTTT. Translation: CASSLGLAGGHGELFF.

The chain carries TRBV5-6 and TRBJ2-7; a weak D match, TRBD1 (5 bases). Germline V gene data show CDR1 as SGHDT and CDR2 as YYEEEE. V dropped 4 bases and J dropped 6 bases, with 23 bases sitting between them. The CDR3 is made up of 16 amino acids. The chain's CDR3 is CASSPWGTLAWSEQYF. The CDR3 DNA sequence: TGTGCCAGCAGCCCCTGGGGCACCCTGGCCTGGTCCGAGCAGTACTTC.

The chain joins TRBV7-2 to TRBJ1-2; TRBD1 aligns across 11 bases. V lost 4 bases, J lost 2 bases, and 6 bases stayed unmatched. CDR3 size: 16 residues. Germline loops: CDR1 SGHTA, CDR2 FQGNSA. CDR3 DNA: TGTGCCAGCAGCTGGTCTGGACAGGGGGCAAACTATGGCTACACCTTC. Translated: CASSWSGQGANYGYTF.

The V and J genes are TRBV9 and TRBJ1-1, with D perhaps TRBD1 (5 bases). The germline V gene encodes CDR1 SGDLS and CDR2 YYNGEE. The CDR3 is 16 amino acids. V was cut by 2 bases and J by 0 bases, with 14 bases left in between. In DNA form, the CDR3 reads TGTGCCAGCAGCGTCGGCAGGGCCAACATGAACACTGAAGCTTTCTTT. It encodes CASSVGRANMNTEAFF.

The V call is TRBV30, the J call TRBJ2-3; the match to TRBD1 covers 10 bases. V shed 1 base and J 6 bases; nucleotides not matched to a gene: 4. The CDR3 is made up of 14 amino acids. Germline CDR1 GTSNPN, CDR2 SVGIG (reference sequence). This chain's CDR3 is CAWSEGTGADTQYF. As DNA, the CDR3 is TGTGCCTGGAGTGAGGGGACAGGGGCGGATACGCAGTATTTT.

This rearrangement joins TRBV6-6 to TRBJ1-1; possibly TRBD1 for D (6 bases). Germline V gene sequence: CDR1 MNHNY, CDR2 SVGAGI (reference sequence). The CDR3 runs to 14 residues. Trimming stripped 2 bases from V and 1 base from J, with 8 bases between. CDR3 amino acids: CASSYGGANTEAFF. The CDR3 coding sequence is TGTGCCAGCAGTTACGGGGGGGCGAACACTGAAGCTTTCTTT.

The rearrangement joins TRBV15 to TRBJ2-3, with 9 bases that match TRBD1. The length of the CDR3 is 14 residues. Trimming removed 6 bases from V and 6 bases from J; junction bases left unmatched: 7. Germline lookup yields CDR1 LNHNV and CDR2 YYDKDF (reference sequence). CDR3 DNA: TGTGCCACCAGGACAGGGGGGAAAGGGGATACGCAGTATTTT. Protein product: CATRTGGKGDTQYF. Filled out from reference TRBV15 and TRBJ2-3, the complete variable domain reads DAMVIQNPRYQVTQFGKPVTLSCSQTLNHNVMYWYQQKSSQAPKLLFHYYDKDFNNEADTPDNFQSRRPNTSFCFLDIRSPGLGDTAMYLCATRTGGKGDTQYFGPGTRLTVL.

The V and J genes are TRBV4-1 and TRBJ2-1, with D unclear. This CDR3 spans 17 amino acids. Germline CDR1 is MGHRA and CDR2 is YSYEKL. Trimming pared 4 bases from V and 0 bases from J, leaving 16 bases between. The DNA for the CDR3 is TGCGCCAGCAGCCCCATTGATATGGGATTCTCCTACAATGAGCAGTTCTTC. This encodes CASSPIDMGFSYNEQFF.

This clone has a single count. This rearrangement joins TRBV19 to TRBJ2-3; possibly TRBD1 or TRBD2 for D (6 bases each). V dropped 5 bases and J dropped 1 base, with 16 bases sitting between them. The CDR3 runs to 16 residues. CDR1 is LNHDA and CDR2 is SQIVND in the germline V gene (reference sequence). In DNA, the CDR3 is TGTGCCAGTAGTCTTAGGGGGGACTCACGCACAGATACGCAGTATTTT. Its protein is CASSLRGDSRTDTQYF.

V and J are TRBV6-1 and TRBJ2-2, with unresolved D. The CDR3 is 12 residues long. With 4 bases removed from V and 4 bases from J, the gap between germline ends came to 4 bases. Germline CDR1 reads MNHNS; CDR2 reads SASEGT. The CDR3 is CASSAVTGELFF. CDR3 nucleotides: TGTGCCAGCAGTGCGGTCACCGGGGAGCTGTTTTTT.

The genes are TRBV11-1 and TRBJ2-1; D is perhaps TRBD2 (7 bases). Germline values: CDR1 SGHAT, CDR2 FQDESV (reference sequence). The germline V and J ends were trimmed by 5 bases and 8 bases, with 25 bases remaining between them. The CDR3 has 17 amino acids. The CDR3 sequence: CASSVLGAGATGDEQFF. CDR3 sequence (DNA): TGTGCCAGCAGCGTCCTAGGTGCGGGGGCAACAGGCGATGAGCAGTTCTTC.

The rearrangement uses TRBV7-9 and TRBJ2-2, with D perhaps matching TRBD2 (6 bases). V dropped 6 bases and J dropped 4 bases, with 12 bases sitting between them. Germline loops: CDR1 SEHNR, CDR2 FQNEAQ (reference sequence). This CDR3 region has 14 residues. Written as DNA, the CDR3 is TGTGCCAGCAGTTTTAGCGGAGGCACCGGGGAGCTGTTTTTT. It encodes CASSFSGGTGELFF.

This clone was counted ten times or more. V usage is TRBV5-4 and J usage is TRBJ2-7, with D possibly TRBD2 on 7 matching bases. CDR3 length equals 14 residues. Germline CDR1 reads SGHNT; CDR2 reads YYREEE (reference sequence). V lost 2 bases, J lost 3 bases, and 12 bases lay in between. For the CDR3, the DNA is TGTGCCAGCAGCTTCGGGGGGCCATACTACGAGCAGTACTTC. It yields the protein CASSFGGPYYEQYF.

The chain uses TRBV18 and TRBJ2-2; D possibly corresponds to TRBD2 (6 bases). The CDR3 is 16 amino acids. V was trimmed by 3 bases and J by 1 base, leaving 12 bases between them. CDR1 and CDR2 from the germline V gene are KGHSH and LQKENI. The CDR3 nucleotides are TGTGCCAGCTCACCGCGATTGGGAGGGAACACCGGGGAGCTGTTTTTT. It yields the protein CASSPRLGGNTGELFF.

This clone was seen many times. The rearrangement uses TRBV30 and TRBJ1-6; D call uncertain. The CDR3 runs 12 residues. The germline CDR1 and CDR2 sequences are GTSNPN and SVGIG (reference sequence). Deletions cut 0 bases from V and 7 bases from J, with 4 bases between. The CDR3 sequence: CAWSVQNSPLHF. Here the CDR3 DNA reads TGTGCCTGGAGTGTACAAAATTCACCCCTCCACTTT.

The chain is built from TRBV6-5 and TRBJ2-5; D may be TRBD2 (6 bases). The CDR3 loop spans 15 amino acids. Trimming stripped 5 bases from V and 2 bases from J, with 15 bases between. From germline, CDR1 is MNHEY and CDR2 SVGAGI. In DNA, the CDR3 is TGTGCCAGCAGTCGAACGGGACTGTCACAAGAGACCCAGTACTTC. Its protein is CASSRTGLSQETQYF.

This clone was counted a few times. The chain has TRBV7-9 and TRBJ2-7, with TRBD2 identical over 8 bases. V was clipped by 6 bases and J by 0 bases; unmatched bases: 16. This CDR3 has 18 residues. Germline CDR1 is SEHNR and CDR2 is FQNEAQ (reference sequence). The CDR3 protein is CASSENHPLAESSYEQYF. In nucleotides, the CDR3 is TGTGCCAGCAGTGAAAATCACCCACTAGCGGAGAGCTCCTACGAGCAGTACTTC.

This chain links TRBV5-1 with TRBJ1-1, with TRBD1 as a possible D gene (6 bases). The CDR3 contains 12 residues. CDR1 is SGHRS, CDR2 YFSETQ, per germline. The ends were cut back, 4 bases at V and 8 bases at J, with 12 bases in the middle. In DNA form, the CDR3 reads TGCGCCAGCAGCGCGAGACAGGAGGAAGCTTTCTTT. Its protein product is CASSARQEEAFF.

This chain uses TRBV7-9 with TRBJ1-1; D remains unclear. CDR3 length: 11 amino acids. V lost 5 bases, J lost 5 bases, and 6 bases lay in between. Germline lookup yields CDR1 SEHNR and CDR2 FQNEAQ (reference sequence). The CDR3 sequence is CASSPQTEAFF. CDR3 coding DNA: TGTGCCAGCAGCCCGCAAACTGAAGCTTTCTTT.

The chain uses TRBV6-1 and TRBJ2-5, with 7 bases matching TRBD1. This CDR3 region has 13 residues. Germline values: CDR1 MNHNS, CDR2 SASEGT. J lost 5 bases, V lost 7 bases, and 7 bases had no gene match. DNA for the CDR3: TGTGCCAGCACGACAGGGTTCCAGGAGACCCAGTACTTC. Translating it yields CASTTGFQETQYF.

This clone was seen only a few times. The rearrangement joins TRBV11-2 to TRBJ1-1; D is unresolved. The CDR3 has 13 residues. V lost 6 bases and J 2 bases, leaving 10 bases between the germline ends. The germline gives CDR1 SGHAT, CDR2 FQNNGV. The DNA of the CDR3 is TGTGCCAGCAGTCTTACACAAAACACTGAAGCTTTCTTT. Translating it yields CASSLTQNTEAFF.

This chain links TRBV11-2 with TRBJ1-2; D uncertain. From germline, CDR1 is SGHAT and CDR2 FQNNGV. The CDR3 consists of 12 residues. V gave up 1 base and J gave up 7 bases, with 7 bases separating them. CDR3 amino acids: CASSLAESGYTF. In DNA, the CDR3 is TGTGCCAGCAGCTTAGCCGAGTCTGGCTACACCTTC.

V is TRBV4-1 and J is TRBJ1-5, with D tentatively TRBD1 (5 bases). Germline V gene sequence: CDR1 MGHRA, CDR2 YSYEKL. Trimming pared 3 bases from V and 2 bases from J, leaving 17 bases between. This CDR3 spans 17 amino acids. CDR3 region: CASSHLFRGDRNQPQHF. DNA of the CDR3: TGCGCCAGCAGCCATCTCTTCCGGGGGGATCGCAATCAGCCCCAGCATTTT.

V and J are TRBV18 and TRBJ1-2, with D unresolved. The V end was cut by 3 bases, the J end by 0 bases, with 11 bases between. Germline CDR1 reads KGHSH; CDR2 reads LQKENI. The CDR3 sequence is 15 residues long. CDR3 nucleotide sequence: TGTGCCAGCTCACCGCGGTCCGGGACTAACTATGGCTACACCTTC. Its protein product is CASSPRSGTNYGYTF.

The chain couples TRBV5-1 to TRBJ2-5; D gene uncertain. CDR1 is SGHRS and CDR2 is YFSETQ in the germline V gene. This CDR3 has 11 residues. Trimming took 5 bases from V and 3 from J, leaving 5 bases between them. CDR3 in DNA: TGCGCCAGCAGGTGGGAAGAGACCCAGTACTTC. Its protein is CASRWEETQYF.

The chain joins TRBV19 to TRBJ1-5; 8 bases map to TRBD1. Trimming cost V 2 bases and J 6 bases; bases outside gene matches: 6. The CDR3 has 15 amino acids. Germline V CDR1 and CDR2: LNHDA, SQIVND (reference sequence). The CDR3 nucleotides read TGTGCCAGTAGTATAAGGCAGGGGGCCGGTCAGCCCCAGCATTTT. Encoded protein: CASSIRQGAGQPQHF.

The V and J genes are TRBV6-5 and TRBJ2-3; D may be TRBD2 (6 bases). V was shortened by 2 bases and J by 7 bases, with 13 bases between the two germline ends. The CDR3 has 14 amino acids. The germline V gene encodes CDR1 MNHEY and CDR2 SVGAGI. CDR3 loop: CASSYGQGGNTQYF. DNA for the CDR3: TGTGCCAGCAGTTACGGGCAGGGAGGAAATACGCAGTATTTT.

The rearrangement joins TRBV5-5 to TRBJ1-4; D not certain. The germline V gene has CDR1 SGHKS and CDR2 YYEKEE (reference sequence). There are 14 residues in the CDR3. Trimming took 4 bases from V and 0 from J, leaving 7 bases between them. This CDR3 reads CASSPGTTNEKLFF. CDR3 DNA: TGTGCCAGCAGCCCCGGGACAACTAATGAAAAACTGTTTTTT. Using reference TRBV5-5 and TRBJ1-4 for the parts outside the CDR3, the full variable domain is DAGVTQSPTHLIKTRGQQVTLRCSPISGHKSVSWYQQVLGQGPQFIFQYYEKEERGRGNFPDRFSARQFPNYSSELNVNALLLGDSALYLCASSPGTTNEKLFFGSGTQLSVL.

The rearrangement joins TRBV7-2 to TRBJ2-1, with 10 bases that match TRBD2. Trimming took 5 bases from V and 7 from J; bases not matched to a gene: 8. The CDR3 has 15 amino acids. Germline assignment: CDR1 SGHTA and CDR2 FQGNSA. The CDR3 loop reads CASSTRAGGQNEQFF. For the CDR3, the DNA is TGTGCCAGCAGCACTAGAGCGGGGGGGCAAAATGAGCAGTTCTTC.

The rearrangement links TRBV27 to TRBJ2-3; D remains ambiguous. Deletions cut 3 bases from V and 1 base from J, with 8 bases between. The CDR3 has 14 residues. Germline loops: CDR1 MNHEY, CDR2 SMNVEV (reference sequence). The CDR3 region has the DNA TGTGCCAGCAGTTTCCCCCCCTGCACAGATACGCAGTATTTT. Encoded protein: CASSFPPCTDTQYF.

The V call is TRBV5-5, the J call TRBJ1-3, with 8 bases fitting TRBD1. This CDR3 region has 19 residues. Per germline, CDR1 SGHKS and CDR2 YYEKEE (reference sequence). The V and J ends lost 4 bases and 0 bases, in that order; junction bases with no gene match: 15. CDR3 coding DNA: TGTGCCAGCAGCCGACTTTCCGCTCAGGGGGCCCCCTCTGGAAACACCATATATTTT. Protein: CASSRLSAQGAPSGNTIYF.